This T cell receptor beta chain was documented in a study of T cell changes during pregnancy in multiple sclerosis. Assay used: immunoSEQ multiplex PCR; TCRdb lists only in-frame clones, some missing. The profile shows 35,000 or so clones, just over 85% of them singletons. The CDR3 spans 19 residues. Germline assignment: CDR1 SGHRS and CDR2 YFSETQ. Losses at the gene ends were 4 bases for V and 4 bases for J; bases not matched to a gene: 17. Sequenced material: CD4+ T cells from peripheral blood mononuclear cells, taken before pregnancy. The chain links TRBV5-1 to TRBJ2-2, with 9 nucleotides matching TRBD2. This TCR came from a female donor with multiple sclerosis, enrolled in a pregnancy study. The CDR3 coding sequence is TGCGCCAGCAGCGTGGACAGACTAGCGGCCCTAACCCTCACCGGGGAGCTGTTTTTT. Its translation: CASSVDRLAALTLTGELFF.